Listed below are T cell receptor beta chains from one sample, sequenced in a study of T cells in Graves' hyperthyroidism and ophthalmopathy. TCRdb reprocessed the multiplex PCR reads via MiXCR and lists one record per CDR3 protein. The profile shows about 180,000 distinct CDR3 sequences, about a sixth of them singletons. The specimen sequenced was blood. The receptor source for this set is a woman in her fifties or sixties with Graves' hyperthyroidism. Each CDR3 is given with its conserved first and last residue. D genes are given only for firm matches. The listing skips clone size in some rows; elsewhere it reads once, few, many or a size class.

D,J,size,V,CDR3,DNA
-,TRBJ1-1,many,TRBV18,CASSRNGGRNTEAFF,TGTGCCAGCTCACGTAACGGGGGGAGGAACACTGAAGCTTTCTTT
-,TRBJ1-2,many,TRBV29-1,CSARGGAIGYGYTF,TGCAGCGCCCGGGGGGGGGCAATAGGCTATGGCTACACCTTC
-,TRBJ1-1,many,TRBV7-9,CASSFDPITEAFF,TGTGCCAGCAGCTTCGACCCGATAACTGAAGCTTTCTTT
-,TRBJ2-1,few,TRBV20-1,CSAPPPDTTYNEQFF,TGCAGTGCTCCCCCCCCGGACACCACCTACAATGAGCAGTTCTTC
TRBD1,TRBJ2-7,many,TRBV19,CASSIGTGVGYEQYF,TGTGCCAGTAGTATTGGGACAGGGGTGGGCTACGAGCAGTACTTC
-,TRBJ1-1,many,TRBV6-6,CASSYSVRVETEAFF,TGTGCCAGCAGTTACTCGGTGCGGGTGGAGACTGAAGCTTTCTTT
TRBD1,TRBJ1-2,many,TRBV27,CASSLYQGVNYGYTF,TGTGCCAGCAGTTTATATCAGGGGGTTAACTATGGCTACACCTTC
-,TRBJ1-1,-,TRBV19,CASSISGNTEAFF,TGTGCCAGTAGTATTAGTGGGAACACTGAAGCTTTCTTT
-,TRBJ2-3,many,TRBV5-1,CASSLGEITDTQYF,TGCGCCAGCAGCTTAGGGGAAATCACAGATACGCAGTATTTT
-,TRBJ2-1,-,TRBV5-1,CASSSGRELNEQFF,TGCGCCAGCAGCTCCGGCCGGGAACTCAATGAGCAGTTCTTC
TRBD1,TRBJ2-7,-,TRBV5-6,CASSSAADRGFHEQYF,TGTGCCAGCAGTTCGGCCGCGGACAGGGGTTTCCACGAGCAGTACTTC
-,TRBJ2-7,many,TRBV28,CASSYTSIFYEQYF,TGTGCCAGCAGTTATACATCTATATTCTACGAGCAGTACTTC
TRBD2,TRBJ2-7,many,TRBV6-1,CASSSQGLVPYEQYF,TGTGCCAGCAGTTCCCAGGGACTAGTCCCCTACGAGCAGTACTTC
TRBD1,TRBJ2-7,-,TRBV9,CASSVGQASYEQYF,TGTGCCAGCAGCGTGGGACAGGCTTCCTACGAGCAGTACTTC